The rows below give T cell receptor beta chains drawn from one sample of a study of shared clonotypes between healthy human individuals. Here immunoSEQ multiplex PCR was the method, and the copy in TCRdb shows in-frame clones only, minus some. The sample contains 1.5 million to 2.5 million clones, roughly 94% of which appear only once. The specimen was naive CD8+ T cells sorted from blood. The receptors here all came from a man aged 18-30 years in good health. The conserved cysteine and the conserved F or W are not part of the CDR3 here. D genes are given only for firm matches. Only some rows state a clone size, as once, few, many or a class for expanded clones.

abundance: .; v_gene: TRBV21-1; d_gene: .; CDR3aa: ASSKREPQVNYGYT
abundance: few; v_gene: TRBV21-1; d_gene: .; CDR3aa: ASSKEGRDRGFYGYT
abundance: .; v_gene: TRBV6-5; d_gene: TRBD1; CDR3aa: ASRNGQGALGEAF
abundance: .; v_gene: TRBV29-1; d_gene: .; CDR3aa: SVLRVGEQY
abundance: once; v_gene: TRBV29-1; d_gene: .; CDR3aa: SVEGQERGNEQY
abundance: .; v_gene: TRBV7-9; d_gene: TRBD1; CDR3aa: ASSDILQGSKETQY
abundance: .; v_gene: TRBV19; d_gene: .; CDR3aa: ASPRSSYNEQF
abundance: .; v_gene: TRBV5-1; d_gene: .; CDR3aa: ASSWSNNEQF
abundance: .; v_gene: TRBV6-5; d_gene: .; CDR3aa: ASGELGNTIY
abundance: .; v_gene: TRBV5-1; d_gene: TRBD2; CDR3aa: ASSEGLAGGFTGELF
abundance: .; v_gene: TRBV6-5; d_gene: TRBD2; CDR3aa: ASSFKLAGYNEQF
abundance: .; v_gene: TRBV11-2; d_gene: .; CDR3aa: ASSLPPADIQY
abundance: .; v_gene: TRBV27; d_gene: .; CDR3aa: ASSFLSGALYNEQF
abundance: few; v_gene: TRBV28; d_gene: .; CDR3aa: ASSWGGEGTEAF
abundance: .; v_gene: TRBV5-6; d_gene: .; CDR3aa: ASSFGGQASYEQY
abundance: .; v_gene: TRBV6-1; d_gene: .; CDR3aa: ASSLWGTEAF
abundance: .; v_gene: TRBV19; d_gene: .; CDR3aa: ASSIFPGDSSYEQY
abundance: .; v_gene: TRBV13; d_gene: .; CDR3aa: ASSLEQSNYGYT
abundance: once; v_gene: TRBV7-9; d_gene: .; CDR3aa: ASRNSGNEQF
abundance: .; v_gene: TRBV18; d_gene: .; CDR3aa: ASSPPQNTEAF
abundance: .; v_gene: TRBV5-4; d_gene: TRBD1; CDR3aa: ASSLSHDRGLNTEAF
abundance: .; v_gene: TRBV6-1; d_gene: .; CDR3aa: ASSWDTEKLF
abundance: .; v_gene: TRBV30; d_gene: TRBD1; CDR3aa: AWEGQGVWGNTIY
abundance: once; v_gene: TRBV4-1; d_gene: .; CDR3aa: ASSHGYNEQF
abundance: .; v_gene: TRBV11-2; d_gene: TRBD2; CDR3aa: ASSPRGGAGETQY
abundance: .; v_gene: TRBV4-3; d_gene: .; CDR3aa: ASSRLWASGNTIY
abundance: once; v_gene: TRBV27; d_gene: TRBD1; CDR3aa: ASSPWAGGETQY
abundance: .; v_gene: TRBV6-5; d_gene: .; CDR3aa: ASSYSEGAVETQY
abundance: .; v_gene: TRBV7-2; d_gene: .; CDR3aa: ASSLWPGKDNEAF
abundance: .; v_gene: TRBV27; d_gene: TRBD1; CDR3aa: ASSFGQGGTEAF
abundance: once; v_gene: TRBV29-1; d_gene: .; CDR3aa: SVGGGSSYEQY
abundance: .; v_gene: TRBV7-9; d_gene: .; CDR3aa: ASSPPTSKGQALNTEAF
abundance: .; v_gene: TRBV7-9; d_gene: .; CDR3aa: ASSGTGGLYNEQF
abundance: .; v_gene: TRBV4-2; d_gene: .; CDR3aa: ASSGDTDTQY
abundance: .; v_gene: TRBV11-1; d_gene: .; CDR3aa: ASSLGFGQSIYEQY
abundance: .; v_gene: TRBV9; d_gene: TRBD2; CDR3aa: ASSGSGRYNEQF
abundance: .; v_gene: TRBV5-1; d_gene: .; CDR3aa: ASSLATNTDTQY
abundance: .; v_gene: TRBV29-1; d_gene: TRBD2; CDR3aa: SVTSGSSTDTQY
abundance: .; v_gene: TRBV28; d_gene: TRBD1; CDR3aa: ASSLRDRGAEQY
abundance: once; v_gene: TRBV7-9; d_gene: .; CDR3aa: ASSRDGLSYEQY
abundance: .; v_gene: TRBV13; d_gene: .; CDR3aa: ASSSTSGNTIY
abundance: .; v_gene: TRBV4-1; d_gene: .; CDR3aa: ASSQDRSDNEQF
abundance: .; v_gene: TRBV15; d_gene: .; CDR3aa: ATSREEAEGVYNEQF
abundance: .; v_gene: TRBV10-1; d_gene: TRBD2; CDR3aa: ASSEFREGSGELF